These T cell receptor beta chains were read from a single sample in a study of blood T cell repertoires in COVID-19. TCRdb's copy holds only in-frame clones and misses some; the assay was immunoSEQ multiplex PCR. Of just over 90,000 clones listed, less than 85% were seen once; the top ten hold about 6.5%. Input material: peripheral blood. All receptors come from a man in his sixties or seventies with acute or convalescent COVID-19. The CDR3 runs from the conserved cysteine through the conserved F or W. The order of the fields is V gene, J gene, D gene, clone size, CDR3 length, CDR3 DNA, CDR3 protein. The D gene is left open where the match is weak. Clone size is shown for a subset of rows, as once, few, many or a class of expanded clone.

>TRBV28|TRBJ2-1|NA|NA|16
TGTGCCAGCAGTGCCATGGGGGGGCGCTTCTACAATGAGCAGTTCTTC
CASSAMGGRFYNEQFF
>TRBV5-1|TRBJ1-6|NA|once|16
TGCGCCAGCAGCTTGGCCGTCAGGCAGTATAATTCACCCCTCCACTTT
CASSLAVRQYNSPLHF
>TRBV7-3|TRBJ2-1|NA|NA|15
TGTGCCAGCAGCTCAACCGGGACTCTGCGCAATGAGCAGTTCTTC
CASSSTGTLRNEQFF
>TRBV28|TRBJ1-3|TRBD1|few|15
TGTGCCAGCAGTTTACCTGGACAGGTACGAAACACCATATATTTT
CASSLPGQVRNTIYF
>TRBV7-2|TRBJ2-1|TRBD2|NA|15
TGTGCCAGCAGCTTAGTAGGCGGGGGTCCGGGTGAGCAGTTCTTC
CASSLVGGGPGEQFF
>TRBV10-3|TRBJ1-2|TRBD1|once|12
TGTGCCATCAGTGATGACAGGGATGGCTACACCTTC
CAISDDRDGYTF
>TRBV3-1/TRBV3-2|TRBJ1-1|NA|NA|20
TGTGCCAGCAGCCAAGACCGGGGGAACCGGGAAGAACTATTGAACACTGAAGCTTTCTTT
CASSQDRGNREELLNTEAFF
>TRBV3-1/TRBV3-2|TRBJ1-1|TRBD1|NA|16
TGTGCCAGCAGCCAAGGACTACAGGGGGTAAACACTGAAGCTTTCTTT
CASSQGLQGVNTEAFF
>TRBV27|TRBJ2-3|TRBD2|NA|16
TGTGCCAGCAGTGCCCCGACTAGCGGGAGATCAGATACGCAGTATTTT
CASSAPTSGRSDTQYF
>TRBV11-3|TRBJ2-3|TRBD2|NA|16
TGTGCCAGCAGCCCTAGATCTAGCGGGGGCACAGATACGCAGTATTTT
CASSPRSSGGTDTQYF
>TRBV18|TRBJ2-3|NA|NA|15
TGTGCCAGCTCACCACAGGGGGTAGGCACAGATACGCAGTATTTT
CASSPQGVGTDTQYF
>TRBV5-1|TRBJ2-2|NA|NA|14
TGCGCCAGCAGCTTGGTACTGAACACCGGGGAGCTGTTTTTT
CASSLVLNTGELFF
>TRBV30|TRBJ1-2|TRBD1|NA|16
TGTGCCTGGAGCGTAGGGACAGGGGGCGGCCTCTATGGCTACACCTTC
CAWSVGTGGGLYGYTF
>TRBV19|TRBJ1-5|NA|NA|15
TGTGCCAGTAGTATTTCAGGGGAAAGCAATCAGCCCCAGCATTTT
CASSISGESNQPQHF
>TRBV6-4|TRBJ1-1|TRBD1|NA|15
TGTGCCAGCAGTGAATCCGGGACAGGGGTTACGGAAGCTTTCTTT
CASSESGTGVTEAFF
>TRBV7-2|TRBJ2-3|TRBD2|NA|14
TGTGCCAGCGAAAGGACTAGCGGGGCAAATACGCAGTATTTT
CASERTSGANTQYF
>TRBV3-1/TRBV3-2|TRBJ2-4|TRBD1|NA|15
TGTGCCAGCAGCCAAGGCGGGACAGGGAAAAACATTCAGTACTTC
CASSQGGTGKNIQYF
>TRBV28|TRBJ1-6|TRBD1|NA|15
TGTGCCAGCAGTTTAACGGGACAGGGGGGTTCACCCCTCCACTTT
CASSLTGQGGSPLHF
>TRBV5-4|TRBJ1-1|NA|NA|13
TGTGCCAGCAGCTTGGGGGCAAACACTGAAGCTTTCTTT
CASSLGANTEAFF
>TRBV7-9|TRBJ1-1|NA|NA|14
TGTGCCAGCAGCCCCCCGACAGGTATCACTGAAGCTTTCTTT
CASSPPTGITEAFF
>TRBV29-1|TRBJ1-5|NA|NA|12
TGCAGCGTTGATGGACGGAGGGAGCCCCAGCATTTT
CSVDGRREPQHF
>TRBV5-4|TRBJ2-5|TRBD2|many|15
TGTGCCACATCCAGTTTAGCGGGAGGGCAAGAGACCCAGTACTTC
CATSSLAGGQETQYF
>TRBV15|TRBJ2-3|TRBD2|NA|13
TGTGCCACCAGAGCGGGGGGGACAGATACGCAGTATTTT
CATRAGGTDTQYF
>TRBV2|TRBJ1-5|NA|NA|12
TGTGCCAGCAGTCCGGAGGGTGTGCCCCAGCATTTT
CASSPEGVPQHF
>TRBV11-2|TRBJ1-2|TRBD1|NA|17
TGTGCCAGCAGCTTAGATTCTGGGGACAGGATAACCTATGGCTACACCTTC
CASSLDSGDRITYGYTF
>TRBV5-1|TRBJ1-1|NA|NA|13
TGCGCCAGCAGCTTGGCTTGGAACACTGAAGCTTTCTTT
CASSLAWNTEAFF
>TRBV6-4|TRBJ2-1|NA|NA|15
TGTGCCAGCAGTGCTGATCAGGGTTACTACAATGAGCAGTTCTTC
CASSADQGYYNEQFF
>TRBV5-1|TRBJ2-2|NA|NA|17
TGCGCCAGCAGCTTGGGACAGCTTTCTCCCAACACCGGGGAGCTGTTTTTT
CASSLGQLSPNTGELFF
>TRBV6-5|TRBJ2-7|TRBD2|NA|14
TGTGCCAGCAGCGGGGGGACGGTTCTAAACCAGCAGTACTTC
CASSGGTVLNQQYF
>TRBV5-1|TRBJ2-5|NA|NA|15
TGCGCCAGCAGCTTGGGCGGGGGCGCCCGGGAGACCCAGTACTTC
CASSLGGGARETQYF
>TRBV2|TRBJ1-5|TRBD1|NA|16
TGTGCCAGCTCTGACCCCGGGACAGGGATCAATCAGCCCCAGCATTTT
CASSDPGTGINQPQHF
>TRBV5-1|TRBJ2-3|NA|few|14
TGCGCCAGCAGCCCGGACATTAGCACAGATACGCAGTATTTT
CASSPDISTDTQYF
>TRBV5-5|TRBJ2-3|NA|NA|14
TGTGCCAGCAGCCTCCGGGACATCACAGATACGCAGTATTTT
CASSLRDITDTQYF
>TRBV9|TRBJ2-2|NA|NA|16
TGTGCCAGCAGCGTAGATATAGCGCGGAACACCGGGGAGCTGTTTTTT
CASSVDIARNTGELFF
>TRBV5-5|TRBJ1-6|TRBD1|NA|14
TGTGCCAGCAGCTCTCAGGGGGCTCCCTTCCCCCTCCACTTT
CASSSQGAPFPLHF
>TRBV5-4|TRBJ1-4|TRBD1|NA|15
TGTGCCAGCAGCCGCGACAGGGTTCTTCGAGAGGAACTGTTTTTT
CASSRDRVLREELFF
>TRBV2|TRBJ2-3|NA|NA|15
TGTGCCAGCGGAAAGGACGGGGATAGCACAGATACGCAGTATTTT
CASGKDGDSTDTQYF
>TRBV3-1/TRBV3-2|TRBJ1-2|TRBD1|NA|14
TGTGCCAGCAGCCAAACTACAGGGGGGTATGGCTACACCTTC
CASSQTTGGYGYTF
>TRBV5-6|TRBJ2-3|NA|NA|15
TGTGCCAGCAGCTTGCGGGGAGACTATGCAGATACGCAGTATTTT
CASSLRGDYADTQYF
>TRBV24-1|TRBJ1-2|TRBD1|few|14
TGTGCCACCAGTTCCTCGGACAGGGGGCGAGGCTACACCTTC
CATSSSDRGRGYTF